What follows describes a single T cell receptor (beta chain). Its cognate antigen is unknown. This record comes from a study of T cells in localized non-small cell lung cancer. TCRdb keeps only in-frame clones here, not all; method: immunoSEQ multiplex PCR. The sample consists of about 36,000 clones, roughly nine tenths of them appearing once. General study findings and limits: Heterogeneity within the tumor remains possible, as just one region underwent sequencing.

From germline, CDR1 is SEHNR and CDR2 FQNEAQ (reference sequence). V was clipped by 0 bases and J by 7 bases, with 12 bases between them. The CDR3 has 14 amino acids. This TCR came from a woman aged 35-75 years with stage I lung adenocarcinoma. Here the sequenced sample was peripheral blood, taken before any cancer treatment. This chain joins TRBV7-9 and TRBJ1-1; the D gene is possibly TRBD1 (5 bases). CDR3 loop: CASSLAGASGEAFF. The CDR3 nucleotides are TGTGCCAGCAGCTTAGCCGGGGCCAGTGGTGAAGCTTTCTTT.